The source of this T cell receptor (beta chain) is a study of blood T cell repertoires in COVID-19. At the level of the study: Samples taken during acute and convalescent COVID-19 were collected in the United States, Italy and Spain. PBMCs, B-cell-depleted T cells, or T cells provided the cDNA or gDNA that made up the material.

In the original processing: Estimates of nucleated cell counts were drawn from the amplification of reference gene primers. TCRdb keeps only in-frame clones here, not all; method: immunoSEQ multiplex PCR. V and J calls and clone size are copied from that table; D and trimming were computed from the DNA. This sample has around 26,000 clones, with less than 85% found just once. The sample was peripheral blood. The sequence was collected from a human donor in a cohort sampled during active COVID-19.

CDR3 region: CASSRQGASNQPQHF. The CDR3 DNA is TGTGCCAGCAGTCGACAGGGGGCGAGCAATCAGCCCCAGCATTTT. V usage is TRBV28 and J usage is TRBJ1-5; TRBD1 matches at 10 bases. Germline V gives CDR1 MDHEN, CDR2 SYDVKM. The V segment lost 5 bases and the J segment 1 base; nucleotides outside the gene matches: 2. This CDR3 comprises 15 residues.